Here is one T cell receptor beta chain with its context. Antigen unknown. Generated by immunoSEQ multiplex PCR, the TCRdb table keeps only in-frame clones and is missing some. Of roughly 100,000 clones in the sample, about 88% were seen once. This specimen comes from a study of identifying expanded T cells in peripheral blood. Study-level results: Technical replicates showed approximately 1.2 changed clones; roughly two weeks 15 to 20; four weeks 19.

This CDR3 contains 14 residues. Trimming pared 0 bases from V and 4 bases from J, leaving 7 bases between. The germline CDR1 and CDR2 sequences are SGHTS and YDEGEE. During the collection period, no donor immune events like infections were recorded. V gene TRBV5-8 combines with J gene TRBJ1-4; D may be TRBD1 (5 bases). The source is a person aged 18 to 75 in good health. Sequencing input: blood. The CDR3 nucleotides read TGTGCCAGCAGCTTGGAACAGGATAATGAAAAACTGTTTTTT. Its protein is CASSLEQDNEKLFF.